These T cell receptor beta chains were read from a single sample in a study of vaccination effects on CD4 cells after COVID-19. Profiled with immunoSEQ multiplex PCR; TCRdb holds only in-frame clones, not every one. The repertoire includes 70,000 or so clones, 60% to 75% of them detected once, and 5% sits in the top ten. No antigen has been assigned to these receptors. Source: CD4+ T cells from PBMCs cultured with HIV peptides, taken before COVID-19 vaccination. Source of these receptors: a human donor who had a prior SARS-CoV-2 infection. The CDR3 runs from the conserved cysteine through the conserved F or W. The D gene is left open where the match is weak. Expanded clones get a size class; other rows say once, few or many, or leave the size out.

-	TRBV13	-	TRBJ2-7	TGTGCCAGCAGCAACCGGGACTCAAGCTCCTACGAGCAGTACTTC	CASSNRDSSSYEQYF
-	TRBV18	-	TRBJ2-7	TGTGCCAGCTCCCCCTCGCCGTACGAGCAGTACTTC	CASSPSPYEQYF
-	TRBV6-5	once	TRBJ2-3	TGTGCCAGCAACATTAGGGCCCTCCAGGATACGCAGTATTTT	CASNIRALQDTQYF
-	TRBV5-6	-	TRBJ2-6	TGTGCCAGCAGCTTGGTGGTGGACCTGACTTTC	CASSLVVDLTF
TRBD2	TRBV5-1	few	TRBJ2-1	TGCGCCAGCAGCTTTAAAAGACTAGCGGGAGGGGATATTAATGAGCAGTTCTTC	CASSFKRLAGGDINEQFF
-	TRBV30	-	TRBJ2-1	TGTGCCTGGAGATCTGGGAGCTCCTACAATGAGCAGTTCTTC	CAWRSGSSYNEQFF
TRBD2	TRBV5-1	-	TRBJ2-2	TGCGCCACCCGGACTAGCGTCACCGGGGAGCTGTTTTTT	CATRTSVTGELFF
-	TRBV6-6	once	TRBJ1-1	TGTGCCAGCTCTTCGGTCACCATGAACACTGAAGCTTTCTTT	CASSSVTMNTEAFF
TRBD2	TRBV7-9	-	TRBJ2-5	TGTGCCAGCAGCTTAGACGCTAGCGGCGAAGAGACCCAGTACTTC	CASSLDASGEETQYF
-	TRBV15	few	TRBJ1-4	TGTGCCACCAGCATTGTAAGGGTACGGATTGATGAACTGTTTTTT	CATSIVRVRIDELFF
TRBD2	TRBV7-3	-	TRBJ2-3	TGTGCCAGCAGCTCTCGGGGAGGAGCGGGGGGTCTAGATACGCAGTATTTT	CASSSRGGAGGLDTQYF